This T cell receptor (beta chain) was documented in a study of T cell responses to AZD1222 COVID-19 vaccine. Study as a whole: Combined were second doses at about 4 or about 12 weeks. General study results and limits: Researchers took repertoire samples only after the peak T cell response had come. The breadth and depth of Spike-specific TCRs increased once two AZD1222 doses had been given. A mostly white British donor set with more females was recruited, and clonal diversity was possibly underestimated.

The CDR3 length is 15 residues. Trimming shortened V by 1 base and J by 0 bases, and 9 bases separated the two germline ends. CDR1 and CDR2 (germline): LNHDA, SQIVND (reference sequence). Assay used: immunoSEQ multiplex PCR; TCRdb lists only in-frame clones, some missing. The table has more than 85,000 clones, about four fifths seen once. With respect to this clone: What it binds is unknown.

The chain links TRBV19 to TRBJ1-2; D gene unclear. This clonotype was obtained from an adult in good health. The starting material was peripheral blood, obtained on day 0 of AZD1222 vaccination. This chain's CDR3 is CASSIVAGANYGYTF. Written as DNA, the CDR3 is TGTGCCAGTAGTATAGTGGCCGGAGCTAACTATGGCTACACCTTC.